This T cell receptor (beta chain) was retrieved from a study of blood T cell repertoires in COVID-19. In the study overall: Sites in the United States, Italy and Spain provided acute and convalescent COVID-19 samples. PBMCs, B-cell-depleted T cells, or T cells provided the cDNA or gDNA that made up the material.

Study processing details: From reference gene primer amplification, estimates of nucleated cell counts were derived. TCRdb keeps only in-frame clones here, not all; method: immunoSEQ multiplex PCR. That table supplies the V and J calls and clone size; D and trimming were determined from the DNA. The repertoire consists of tens of thousands of clones, with about 86% occurring once and the leading ten covering 24%. This CDR3 region has 16 residues. Germline V CDR1 and CDR2: SGHRS, YFSETQ. With 3 bases removed from V and 0 bases from J, the gap between germline ends came to 12 bases. V and J are TRBV5-1 and TRBJ1-4; no clear D. This TCR came from a human donor with active COVID-19. The donor label of this sample is uncertain. Specimen: peripheral blood. CDR3 sequence: CASSSRVQATNEKLFF. The CDR3 nucleotides read TGCGCCAGCAGCTCTCGTGTTCAGGCAACTAATGAAAAACTGTTTTTT.